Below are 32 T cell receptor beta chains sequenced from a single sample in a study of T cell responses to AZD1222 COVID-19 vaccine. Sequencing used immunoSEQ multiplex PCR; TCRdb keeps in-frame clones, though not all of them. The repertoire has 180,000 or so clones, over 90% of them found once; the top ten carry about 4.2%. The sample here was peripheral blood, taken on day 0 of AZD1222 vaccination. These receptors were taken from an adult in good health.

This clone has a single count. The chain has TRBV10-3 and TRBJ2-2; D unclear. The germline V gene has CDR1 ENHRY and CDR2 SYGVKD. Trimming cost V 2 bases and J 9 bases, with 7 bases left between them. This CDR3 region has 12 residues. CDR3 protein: CAISEPLRELFF. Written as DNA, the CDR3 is TGTGCCATCAGTGAGCCCCTAAGGGAGCTGTTTTTT.

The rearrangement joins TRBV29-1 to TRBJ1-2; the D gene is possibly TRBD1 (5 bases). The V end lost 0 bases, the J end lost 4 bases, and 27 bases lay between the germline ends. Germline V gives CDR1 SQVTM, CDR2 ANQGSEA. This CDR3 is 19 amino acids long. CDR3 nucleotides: TGCAGCGTTGAAGATTTTACAGGTGTGGGGCGGCTGGGACCCTATGGCTACACCTTC. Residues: CSVEDFTGVGRLGPYGYTF.

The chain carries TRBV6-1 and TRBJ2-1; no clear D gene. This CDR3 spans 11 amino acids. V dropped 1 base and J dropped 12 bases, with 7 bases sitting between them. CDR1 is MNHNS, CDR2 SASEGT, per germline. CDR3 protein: CASSEGTWQFF. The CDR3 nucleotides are TGTGCCAGCAGTGAAGGGACCTGGCAGTTCTTC.

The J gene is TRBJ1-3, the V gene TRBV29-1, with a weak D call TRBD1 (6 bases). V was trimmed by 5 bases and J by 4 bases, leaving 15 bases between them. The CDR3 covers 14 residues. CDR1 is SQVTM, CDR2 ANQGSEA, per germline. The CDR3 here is CSVQGRGPGNTIYF. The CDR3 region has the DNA TGCAGCGTTCAAGGCAGGGGTCCGGGAAACACCATATATTTT.

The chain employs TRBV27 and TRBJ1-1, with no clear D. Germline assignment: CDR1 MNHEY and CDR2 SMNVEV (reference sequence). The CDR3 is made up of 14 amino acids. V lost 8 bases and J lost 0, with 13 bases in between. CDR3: CASSLTVMNTEAFF. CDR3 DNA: TGTGCCAGCTCCTTGACGGTGATGAACACTGAAGCTTTCTTT.

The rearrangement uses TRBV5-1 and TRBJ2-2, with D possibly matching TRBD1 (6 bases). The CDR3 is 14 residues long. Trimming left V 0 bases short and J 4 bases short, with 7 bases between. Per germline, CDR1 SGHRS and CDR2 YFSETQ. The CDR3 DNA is TGCGCCAGCAGCTTGGGGGACACCACCGGGGAGCTGTTTTTT. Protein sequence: CASSLGDTTGELFF.

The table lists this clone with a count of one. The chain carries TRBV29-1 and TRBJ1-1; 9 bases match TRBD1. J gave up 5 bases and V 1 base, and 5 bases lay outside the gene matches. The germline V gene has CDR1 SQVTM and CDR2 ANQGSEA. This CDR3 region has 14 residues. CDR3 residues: CSVEAQDRGTEAFF. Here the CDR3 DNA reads TGCAGCGTTGAAGCCCAAGACAGGGGGACTGAAGCTTTCTTT.

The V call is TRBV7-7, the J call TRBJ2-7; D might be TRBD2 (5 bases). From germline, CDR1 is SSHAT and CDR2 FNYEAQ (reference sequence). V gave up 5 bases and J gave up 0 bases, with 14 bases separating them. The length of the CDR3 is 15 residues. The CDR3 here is CASSPGLFSSYEQYF. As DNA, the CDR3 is TGTGCCAGCAGCCCCGGACTGTTTAGCTCCTACGAGCAGTACTTC.

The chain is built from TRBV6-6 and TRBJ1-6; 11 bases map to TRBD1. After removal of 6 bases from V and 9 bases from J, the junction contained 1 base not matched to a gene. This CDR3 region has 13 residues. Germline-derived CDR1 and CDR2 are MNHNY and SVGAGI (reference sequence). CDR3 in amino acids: CASRDRGLSPLHF. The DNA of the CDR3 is TGTGCCAGCAGGGACAGGGGGCTTTCACCCCTCCACTTT.

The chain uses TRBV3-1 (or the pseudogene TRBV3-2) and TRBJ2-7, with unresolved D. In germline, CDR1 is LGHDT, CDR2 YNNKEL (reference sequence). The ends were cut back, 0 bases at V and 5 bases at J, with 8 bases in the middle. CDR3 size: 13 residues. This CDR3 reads CASSQDGRNEQYF. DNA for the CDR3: TGTGCCAGCAGCCAAGATGGAAGGAACGAGCAGTACTTC.

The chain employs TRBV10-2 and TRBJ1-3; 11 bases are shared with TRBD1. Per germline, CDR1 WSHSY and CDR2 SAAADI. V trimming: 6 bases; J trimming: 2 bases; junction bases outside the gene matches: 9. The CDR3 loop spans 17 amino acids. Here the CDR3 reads CASRDIEGQGAGNTIYF. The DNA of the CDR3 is TGCGCCAGCAGAGATATAGAGGGACAGGGGGCTGGAAACACCATATATTTT.

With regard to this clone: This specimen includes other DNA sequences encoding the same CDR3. The CDR3 nucleotides read TGTGCCAGCTCACCGGGACAGGGCAACTATGGCTACACCTTC. Translation gives CASSPGQGNYGYTF. The chain uses TRBV18 and TRBJ1-2, with TRBD1 matching 9 bases. From germline, CDR1 is KGHSH and CDR2 LQKENI. V lost 3 bases to trimming and J lost 2 bases; unmatched junction nucleotides: 1. The length of the CDR3 is 14 residues.

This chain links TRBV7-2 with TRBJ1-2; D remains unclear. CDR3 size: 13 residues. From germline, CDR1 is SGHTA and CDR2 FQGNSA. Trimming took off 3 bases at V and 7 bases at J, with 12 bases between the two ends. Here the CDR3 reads CASSLVGLGGYTF. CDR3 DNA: TGTGCCAGCAGCTTGGTAGGGTTAGGTGGCTACACCTTC.

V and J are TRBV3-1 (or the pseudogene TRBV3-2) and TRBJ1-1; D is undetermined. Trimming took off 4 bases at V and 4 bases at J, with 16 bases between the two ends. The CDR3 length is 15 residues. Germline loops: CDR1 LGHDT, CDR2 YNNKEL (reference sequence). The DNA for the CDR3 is TGTGCCAGCAGCCCTTTGGACTTATTGGGCACTGAAGCTTTCTTT. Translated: CASSPLDLLGTEAFF.

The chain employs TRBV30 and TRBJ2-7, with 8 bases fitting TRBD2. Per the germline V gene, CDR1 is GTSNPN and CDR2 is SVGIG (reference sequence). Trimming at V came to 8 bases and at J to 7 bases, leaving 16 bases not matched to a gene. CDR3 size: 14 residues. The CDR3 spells CASQLGVAGTEQYF. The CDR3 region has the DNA TGTGCCAGTCAACTCGGGGTAGCGGGAACTGAGCAGTACTTC.

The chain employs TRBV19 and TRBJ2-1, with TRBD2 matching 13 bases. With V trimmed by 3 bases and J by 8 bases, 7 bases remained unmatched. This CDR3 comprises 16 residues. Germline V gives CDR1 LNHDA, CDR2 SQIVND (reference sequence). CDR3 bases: TGTGCCAGTAGTATCGGACTAGCGGGAGTAATAGATGAGCAGTTCTTC. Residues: CASSIGLAGVIDEQFF.

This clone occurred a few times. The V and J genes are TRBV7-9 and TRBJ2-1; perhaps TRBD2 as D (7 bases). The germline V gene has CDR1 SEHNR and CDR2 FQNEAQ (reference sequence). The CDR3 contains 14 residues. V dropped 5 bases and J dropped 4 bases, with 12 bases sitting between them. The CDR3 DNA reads TGTGCCAGCAGCCCCGGGGGGCCTTACAATGAGCAGTTCTTC. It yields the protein CASSPGGPYNEQFF.

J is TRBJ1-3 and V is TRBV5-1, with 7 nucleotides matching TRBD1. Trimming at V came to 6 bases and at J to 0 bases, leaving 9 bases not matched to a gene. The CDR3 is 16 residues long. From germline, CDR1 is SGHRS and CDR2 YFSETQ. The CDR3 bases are TGCGCCAGCACCCTACAGGGGCCTTTCTCTGGAAACACCATATATTTT. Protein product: CASTLQGPFSGNTIYF.

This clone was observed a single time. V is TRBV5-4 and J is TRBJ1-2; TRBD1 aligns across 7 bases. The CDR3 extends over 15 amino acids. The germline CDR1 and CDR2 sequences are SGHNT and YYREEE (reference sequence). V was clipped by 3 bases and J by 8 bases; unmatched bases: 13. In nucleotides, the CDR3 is TGTGCCAGCAGCTGGGACAGTTGGAAGGGTGAAGGCTACACCTTC. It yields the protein CASSWDSWKGEGYTF.

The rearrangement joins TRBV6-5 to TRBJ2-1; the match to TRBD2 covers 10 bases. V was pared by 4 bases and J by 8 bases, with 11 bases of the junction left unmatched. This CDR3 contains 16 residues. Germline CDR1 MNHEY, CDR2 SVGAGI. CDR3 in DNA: TGTGCCAGCAGTTTTCAAGCGGGAGGGGGGGGCCATGAGCAGTTCTTC. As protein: CASSFQAGGGGHEQFF.

The CDR3 nucleotides are TGTGCCAGCAGCCAAGGAACCGGAGCAACTTTCTTT. Residues: CASSQGTGATFF. This sequence joins TRBV3-1 (or the pseudogene TRBV3-2) and TRBJ1-1; D is uncertain. The CDR3 is 12 amino acids. Germline CDR1 reads LGHDT; CDR2 reads YNNKEL (reference sequence). Trimming left V 1 base short and J 12 bases short, with 12 bases between.

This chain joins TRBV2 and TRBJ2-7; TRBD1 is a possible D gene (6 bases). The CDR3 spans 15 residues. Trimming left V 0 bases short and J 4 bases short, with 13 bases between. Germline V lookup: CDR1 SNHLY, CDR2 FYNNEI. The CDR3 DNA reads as TGTGCCAGCAGTGAAGCTGGGACATCTCATTACGAGCAGTACTTC. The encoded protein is CASSEAGTSHYEQYF.

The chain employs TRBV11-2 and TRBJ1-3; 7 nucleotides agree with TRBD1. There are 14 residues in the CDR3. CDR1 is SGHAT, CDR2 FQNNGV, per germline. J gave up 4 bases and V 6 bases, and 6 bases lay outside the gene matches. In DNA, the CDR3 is TGTGCCAGCAGTCTAGACAGGGAAGGAAACACCATATATTTT. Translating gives CASSLDREGNTIYF. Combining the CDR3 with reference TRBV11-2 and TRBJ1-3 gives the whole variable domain EAGVAQSPRYKIIEKRQSVAFWCNPISGHATLYWYQQILGQGPKLLIQFQNNGVVDDSQLPKDRFSAERLKGVDSTLKIQPAKLEDSAVYLCASSLDREGNTIYFGEGSWLTVV.

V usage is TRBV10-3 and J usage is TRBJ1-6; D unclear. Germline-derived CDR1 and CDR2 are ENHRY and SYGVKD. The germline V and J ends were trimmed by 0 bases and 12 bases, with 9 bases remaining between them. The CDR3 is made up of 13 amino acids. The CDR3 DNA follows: TGTGCCATCAGTGAGTCGAAGTGGTTACCCCTCCACTTT. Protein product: CAISESKWLPLHF.

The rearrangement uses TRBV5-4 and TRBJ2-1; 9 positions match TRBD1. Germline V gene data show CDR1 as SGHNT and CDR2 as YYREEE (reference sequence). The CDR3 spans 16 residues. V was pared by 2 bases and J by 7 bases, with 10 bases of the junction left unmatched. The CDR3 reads CASSFGGTGIRNEQFF. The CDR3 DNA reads TGTGCCAGCAGCTTTGGGGGGACAGGGATTAGGAATGAGCAGTTCTTC.

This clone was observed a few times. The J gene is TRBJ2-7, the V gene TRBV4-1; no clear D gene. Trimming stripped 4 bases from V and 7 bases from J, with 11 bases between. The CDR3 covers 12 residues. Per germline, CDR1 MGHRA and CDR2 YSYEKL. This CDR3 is CASSPPYGEQYF. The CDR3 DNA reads TGCGCCAGCAGCCCCCCTTATGGGGAGCAGTACTTC.

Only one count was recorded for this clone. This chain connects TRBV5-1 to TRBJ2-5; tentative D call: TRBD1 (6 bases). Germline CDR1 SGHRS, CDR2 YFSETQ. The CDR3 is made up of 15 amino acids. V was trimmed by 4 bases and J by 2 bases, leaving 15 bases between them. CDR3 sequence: CASSPWGQRQETQYF. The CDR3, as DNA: TGCGCCAGCAGCCCGTGGGGGCAGAGACAAGAGACCCAGTACTTC.

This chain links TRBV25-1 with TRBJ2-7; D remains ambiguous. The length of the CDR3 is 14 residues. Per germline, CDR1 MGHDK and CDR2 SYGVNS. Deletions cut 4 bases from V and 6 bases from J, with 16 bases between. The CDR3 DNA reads TGTGCCAGCAGTGGCCCCGGGCCGCGTTCCGAGCAGTACTTC. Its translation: CASSGPGPRSEQYF.

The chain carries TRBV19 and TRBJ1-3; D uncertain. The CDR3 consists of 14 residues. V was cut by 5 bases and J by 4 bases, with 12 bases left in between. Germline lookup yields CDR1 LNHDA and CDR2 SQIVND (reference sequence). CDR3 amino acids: CASSFRLRGNTIYF. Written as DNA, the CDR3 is TGTGCCAGTAGTTTCCGCTTGCGCGGAAACACCATATATTTT.

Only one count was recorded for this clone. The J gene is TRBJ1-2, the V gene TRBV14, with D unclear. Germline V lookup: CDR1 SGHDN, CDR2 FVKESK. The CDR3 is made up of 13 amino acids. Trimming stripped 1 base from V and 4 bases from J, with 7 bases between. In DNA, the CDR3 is TGTGCCAGCAGCCAAGCTGGAAGCTATGGCTACACCTTC. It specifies CASSQAGSYGYTF.

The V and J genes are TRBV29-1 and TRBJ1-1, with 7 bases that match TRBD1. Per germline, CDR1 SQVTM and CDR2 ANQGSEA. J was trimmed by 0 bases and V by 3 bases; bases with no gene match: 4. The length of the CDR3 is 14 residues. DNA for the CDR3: TGCAGCGTTGACAGGGGGGCCTTGAACACTGAAGCTTTCTTT. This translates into CSVDRGALNTEAFF.

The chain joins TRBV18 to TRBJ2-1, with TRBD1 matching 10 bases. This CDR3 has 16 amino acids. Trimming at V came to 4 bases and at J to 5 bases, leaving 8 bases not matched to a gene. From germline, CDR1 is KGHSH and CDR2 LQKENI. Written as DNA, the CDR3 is TGTGCCAGCTCACTTGACAGGGGGCGGGGGAACAATGAGCAGTTCTTC. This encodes CASSLDRGRGNNEQFF.